This T cell receptor (beta chain) is drawn from a study of T cells in Graves' hyperthyroidism and ophthalmopathy. Patients having uncontrolled infection, another autoimmune disease, pregnancy or lactation were not included. Authors of the study amplified TCR beta CDR3 regions from RNA transcripts. TCR CDR3 regions were first amplified by RT-PCR with HTBI primers. TCRdb analysed the multiplex PCR reads with MiXCR anew, one entry per CDR3 protein. The sample shows roughly 280,000 distinct CDR3 sequences, over 15% of them seen only once. Material for sequencing was blood. The TCR sequence derives from a woman aged 60-70 years with Graves' ophthalmopathy.

The CDR3 DNA sequence: TGTGCCAGCAGCTGGGGGGCTAGCGGACTTAGCGGGGAGCTGTTTTTT. Amino acid sequence: CASSWGASGLSGELFF. The chain employs TRBV11-3 and TRBJ2-2, with D perhaps TRBD2 (7 bases). This CDR3 is 16 amino acids long. Trimming cost V 4 bases and J 7 bases, with 19 bases left between them. The V gene's germline CDR1 is SGHNT and CDR2 YENEEA.